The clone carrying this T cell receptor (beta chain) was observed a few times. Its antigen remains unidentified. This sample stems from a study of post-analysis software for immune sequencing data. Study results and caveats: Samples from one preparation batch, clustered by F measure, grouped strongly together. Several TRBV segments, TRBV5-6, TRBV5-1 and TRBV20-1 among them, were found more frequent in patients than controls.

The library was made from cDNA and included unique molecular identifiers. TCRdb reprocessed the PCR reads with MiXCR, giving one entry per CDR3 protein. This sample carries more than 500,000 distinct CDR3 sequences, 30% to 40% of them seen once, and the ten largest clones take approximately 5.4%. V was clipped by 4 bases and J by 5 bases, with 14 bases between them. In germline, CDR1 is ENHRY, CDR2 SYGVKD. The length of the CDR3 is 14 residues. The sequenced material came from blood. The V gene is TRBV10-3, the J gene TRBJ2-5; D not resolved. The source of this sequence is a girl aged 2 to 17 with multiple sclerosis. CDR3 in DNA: TGTGCCATCAGTGGAGACAACTCGGGTGAGACCCAGTACTTC. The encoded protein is CAISGDNSGETQYF.